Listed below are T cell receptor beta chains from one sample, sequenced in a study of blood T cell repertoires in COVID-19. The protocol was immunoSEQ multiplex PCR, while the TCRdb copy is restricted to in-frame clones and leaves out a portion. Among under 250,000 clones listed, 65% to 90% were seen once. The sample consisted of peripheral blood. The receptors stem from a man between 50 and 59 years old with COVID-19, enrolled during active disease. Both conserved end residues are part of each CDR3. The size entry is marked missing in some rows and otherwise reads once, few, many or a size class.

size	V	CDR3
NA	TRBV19	CASSIRDYEAFF
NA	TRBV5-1	CASSPGGTENSPLHF
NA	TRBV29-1	CSVDAGATTDTQYF
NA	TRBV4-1	CASSQDQRLARRDNEQFF
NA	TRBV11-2	CASSLASQLARPDTQYF
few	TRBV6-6	CASSYTLTGNTGELFF
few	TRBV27	CASRVTGNQPQHF
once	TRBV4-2	CASSQVSGEESPLHF
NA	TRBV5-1	CASSLDDRGLNEQYF
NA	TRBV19	CASSPHRGIYEQYF
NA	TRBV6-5	CASSQGPNTEAFF
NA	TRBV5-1	CASSVPQGQGIFVDEQYF
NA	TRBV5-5	CASSLAGTSYEQYF
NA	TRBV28	CASRLTGPSYEQYF
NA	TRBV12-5	CASGQGLAGVQETQYF
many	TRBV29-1	CSVETADYGYTF